This entry is about one T cell receptor (beta chain). The CDR3 is made up of 19 amino acids. V was cut by 6 bases and J by 0 bases, with 21 bases left in between. Germline V lookup: CDR1 MDHEN, CDR2 SYDVKM. This specimen belongs to a study of T cell changes during pregnancy in multiple sclerosis. TCRdb's copy holds only in-frame clones and misses some; the assay was immunoSEQ multiplex PCR. The sample yields roughly 100,000 clones, 80% to 95% seen once. The chain links TRBV28 to TRBJ2-6; TRBD1 might be the D (6 bases). Specimen: peripheral blood, collected after pregnancy. The source is a female donor with multiple sclerosis, enrolled in a pregnancy study. CDR3 sequence reads: CASRITGPGPASGANVLTF. The DNA of the CDR3 is TGTGCCAGCAGAATCACAGGGCCGGGGCCCGCCTCTGGGGCCAACGTCCTGACTTTC.